These 26 T cell receptor beta chains share one sample of origin, sequenced in a study of T cells in placental villitis. General observations from the study: Villitis of unknown etiology placentae had higher clonality than controls, median around 0.061 versus 0.0062.

This was the immunoSEQ v4 assay. Method: immunoSEQ multiplex PCR; TCRdb's copy keeps in-frame clones and lacks some. The sample lists roughly 2,000 clones; 82% were seen once. No antigens are known for them. The sample was placental tissue containing maternal and fetal cells. The receptors stem from a human patient with villitis of unknown etiology; the placental T cells may come from both mother and fetus.

The gene calls are TRBV9 and TRBJ2-3; possible D gene TRBD1, 6 bases. Trimming took off 4 bases at V and 2 bases at J, with 14 bases between the two ends. The CDR3 length is 15 residues. Looked up from germline, CDR1 is SGDLS and CDR2 is YYNGEE. The CDR3 DNA sequence: TGTGCCAGCAGCTTAAACCAGGGGACCACAGATACGCAGTATTTT. It is translated as CASSLNQGTTDTQYF.

The chain is built from TRBV5-6 and TRBJ1-2; unclear D gene. V was clipped by 2 bases and J by 2 bases, with 22 bases between them. This CDR3 has 18 residues. The V gene's germline CDR1 is SGHDT and CDR2 YYEEEE. CDR3 bases: TGTGCCAGCAGCTTCTTTTTACGGGATTCCACCCCAAACTATGGCTACACCTTC. Translation: CASSFFLRDSTPNYGYTF.

V usage is TRBV7-2 and J usage is TRBJ2-6, with TRBD2 matching over 11 bases. This CDR3 spans 18 amino acids. The germline V gene has CDR1 SGHTA and CDR2 FQGNSA. Germline trimming cut 2 bases from V and 0 bases from J; bases unmatched to any gene: 3. In DNA, the CDR3 is TGTGCCAGCAGCTTACTAGCGGGAGGTCTCTCTGGGGCCAACGTCCTGACTTTC. Translation: CASSLLAGGLSGANVLTF.

This chain uses TRBV7-9 with TRBJ2-1, with D hard to call. With 5 bases removed from V and 4 bases from J, the gap between germline ends came to 15 bases. Germline V gives CDR1 SEHNR, CDR2 FQNEAQ (reference sequence). The CDR3 is 15 amino acids. For the CDR3, the DNA is TGTGCCAGCAGCGATAGTAAGTCTCAATACAATGAGCAGTTCTTC. The encoded protein is CASSDSKSQYNEQFF.

V is TRBV19 and J is TRBJ2-7; 7 nucleotides line up with TRBD1. V was clipped by 7 bases and J by 3 bases; unmatched bases: 3. CDR3 length equals 12 residues. Germline V lookup: CDR1 LNHDA, CDR2 SQIVND (reference sequence). CDR3 residues: CASTRTGYEQYF. CDR3 in DNA: TGTGCCAGTACCCGGACAGGCTACGAGCAGTACTTC.

Regarding this clone: Sequence at one end of the junction differs from germline and may be a read error. Other DNA sequences from this sample encode an identical CDR3 as well. The chain has TRBV3-1 (or the pseudogene TRBV3-2) and TRBJ2-7, with D perhaps given as TRBD1 or TRBD2 (5 bases each). CDR3 size: 14 residues. CDR1 is LGHDT and CDR2 is YNNKEL in the germline V gene (reference sequence). The CDR3 DNA reads as TGTGCCAGCAGCCAACGTGGGACCCCGTACGAACAGTACTTC. The encoded protein is CASSQRGTPYEQYF.

Only one count was recorded for this clone. The chain joins TRBV5-6 to TRBJ1-2; TRBD1 is a possible D gene (5 bases). The germline CDR1 and CDR2 sequences are SGHDT and YYEEEE. V was pared by 2 bases and J by 8 bases, with 16 bases between. The CDR3 contains 14 residues. CDR3 DNA: TGTGCCAGCAGCTTTGATTCAGGGAGCGGCGGCTACACCTTC. Its translation is CASSFDSGSGGYTF. The entire variable domain, with the rest obtained from reference TRBV5-6 and TRBJ1-2, is as follows: DAGVTQSPTHLIKTRGQQVTLRCSPKSGHDTVSWYQQALGQGPQFIFQYYEEEERQRGNFPDRFSGHQFPNYSSELNVNALLLGDSALYLCASSFDSGSGGYTFGSGTRLTVV.

The chain couples TRBV2 to TRBJ1-6; the D gene is possibly TRBD1 (5 bases). Trimming shortened V by 7 bases and J by 4 bases, and 11 bases separated the two germline ends. The CDR3 runs 14 residues. Germline CDR1 SNHLY, CDR2 FYNNEI. CDR3 loop: CASTQDIYNSPLHF. CDR3 nucleotides: TGTGCCAGCACGCAGGACATTTATAATTCACCCCTCCACTTT.

V is TRBV4-1 and J is TRBJ2-1; D uncertain. Between the trimmed V and J ends, which lost 0 bases and 12 bases, there was a span of 9 bases. Germline V gene sequence: CDR1 MGHRA, CDR2 YSYEKL. This CDR3 has 12 residues. The CDR3 coding sequence is TGCGCCAGCAGCCAAGACGGCATACGGCAGTTCTTC. It encodes CASSQDGIRQFF.

With respect to this clone: Additional DNA sequences in this sample encode the identical CDR3. This chain links TRBV28 with TRBJ2-1, with unresolved D. The germline V and J ends were trimmed by 4 bases and 0 bases, with 7 bases remaining between them. The CDR3 has 14 amino acids. The germline V gene has CDR1 MDHEN and CDR2 SYDVKM. CDR3: CASSSHDSYNEQFF. The CDR3 region has the DNA TGTGCCAGCAGTTCACACGACTCCTACAATGAGCAGTTCTTC.

This chain links TRBV5-1 with TRBJ1-3; perhaps TRBD1 as D (5 bases). Germline CDR1 and CDR2: SGHRS and YFSETQ. The CDR3 extends over 15 amino acids. The ends were cut back, 0 bases at V and 1 base at J, with 8 bases in the middle. CDR3 loop: CASSLAGTSGNTIYF. For the CDR3, the DNA is TGCGCCAGCAGCTTGGCCGGGACTTCTGGAAACACCATATATTTT.

V is TRBV9 and J is TRBJ2-7, with 10 bases fitting TRBD1. Trimming at V came to 3 bases and at J to 3 bases, leaving 6 bases not matched to a gene. Germline CDR1 is SGDLS and CDR2 is YYNGEE. There are 15 residues in the CDR3. CDR3: CASSAGQGVSYEQYF. For the CDR3, the DNA is TGTGCCAGCAGCGCCGGACAGGGGGTCAGCTACGAGCAGTACTTC.

Here the CDR3 reads CASSVAPDTQYF. CDR3 sequence (DNA): TGTGCCAGCAGTGTAGCCCCAGATACGCAGTATTTT. The gene calls are TRBV2 and TRBJ2-3, with no clear D. Germline V lookup: CDR1 SNHLY, CDR2 FYNNEI. Trimming removed 4 bases at V and 4 bases at J, with 6 bases between. This CDR3 comprises 12 residues.

This clone was observed a single time. This chain's CDR3 is CAWEYGGRGYTF. The DNA for the CDR3 is TGTGCCTGGGAGTATGGGGGGAGAGGCTACACCTTC. The chain has TRBV30 and TRBJ1-2, with D perhaps matching TRBD1 (5 bases). Trimming stripped 5 bases from V and 8 bases from J, with 15 bases between. CDR1 is GTSNPN, CDR2 SVGIG, per germline (reference sequence). The CDR3 contains 12 residues.

The CDR3 DNA sequence: TGTGCCAGTAGTTTGGCGAGCAATCAGCCCCAGCATTTT. Its protein product is CASSLASNQPQHF. This rearrangement joins TRBV19 to TRBJ1-5, with D unclear. V lost 5 bases and J lost 1, with 6 bases in between. CDR3 length equals 13 residues. Germline CDR1 and CDR2: LNHDA and SQIVND (reference sequence).

This sequence joins TRBV5-6 and TRBJ2-1; the D is unclear. V lost 0 bases and J lost 9, with 7 bases in between. The V gene's germline CDR1 is SGHDT and CDR2 YYEEEE. This CDR3 spans 12 amino acids. CDR3 sequence: CASSLAVGEQFF. The CDR3 coding sequence is TGTGCCAGCAGCTTGGCGGTCGGTGAGCAGTTCTTC.

The chain links TRBV15 to TRBJ2-7; 9 bases line up with TRBD2. Trimming took 2 bases from V and 3 from J; bases not matched to a gene: 11. CDR1 and CDR2 (germline): LNHNV, YYDKDF (reference sequence). The CDR3 has 17 residues. The CDR3: CATSRLAGGGLHYEQYF. The CDR3 bases are TGTGCCACCAGCAGACTTGCGGGAGGGGGTTTGCACTACGAGCAGTACTTC.

The chain is built from TRBV19 and TRBJ2-3; D is ambiguous. Germline V gene data show CDR1 as LNHDA and CDR2 as SQIVND (reference sequence). This CDR3 is 14 amino acids long. V was cut by 7 bases and J by 0 bases, with 11 bases left in between. CDR3 protein: CASTPTQSTDTQYF. The CDR3 DNA is TGTGCCAGTACTCCGACACAAAGCACAGATACGCAGTATTTT.

The V and J genes are TRBV3-1 (or the pseudogene TRBV3-2) and TRBJ1-3; 7 nucleotides agree with TRBD1. Germline lookup yields CDR1 LGHDT and CDR2 YNNKEL (reference sequence). Trimming took 1 base from V and 8 from J; bases not matched to a gene: 2. This CDR3 has 13 amino acids. This CDR3 is CASSQGTGDTIYF. The CDR3 coding sequence is TGTGCCAGCAGCCAAGGGACAGGCGACACCATATATTTT.

The V call is TRBV18, the J call TRBJ2-1, with D possibly being TRBD1 (6 bases). The CDR3 has 14 amino acids. In germline, CDR1 is KGHSH, CDR2 LQKENI. The V and J ends lost 8 bases and 2 bases respectively, with 13 bases between them. As DNA, the CDR3 is TGTGCCAGCCGAGGGGGAGTGGCCTACAATGAGCAGTTCTTC. Its translation: CASRGGVAYNEQFF.

The V call is TRBV2, the J call TRBJ2-1, with D tentatively TRBD2 (6 bases). V lost 3 bases, J lost 5 bases, and 20 bases lay in between. The CDR3 sequence is 17 residues long. Germline loops: CDR1 SNHLY, CDR2 FYNNEI. CDR3 sequence (DNA): TGTGCCAGCAGTGATGTCCTAGGTCGGGAGTGGAACAATGAGCAGTTCTTC. Translation gives CASSDVLGREWNNEQFF.

This sequence joins TRBV15 and TRBJ1-2; possible D gene TRBD1, 6 bases. This CDR3 contains 13 residues. From germline, CDR1 is LNHNV and CDR2 YYDKDF (reference sequence). Trimming shortened V by 0 bases and J by 6 bases, and 8 bases separated the two germline ends. Here the CDR3 DNA reads TGTGCCACCAGCAGAGAAGAGGGGGATGGCTACACCTTC. It is translated as CATSREEGDGYTF.

The CDR3 spells CASSPSGSTDTQYF. CDR3 nucleotide sequence: TGTGCCAGCAGTCCTAGCGGGAGCACAGATACGCAGTATTTT. This chain links TRBV6-4 with TRBJ2-3, with TRBD2 identical over 8 bases. CDR1 is MRHNA, CDR2 SNTAGT, per germline. This CDR3 comprises 14 residues. V dropped 5 bases and J dropped 0; count of bases not matched to a gene: 1.

The CDR3 coding sequence is TGTGCCAGCAGTTTATACACCGGGGAGCTGTTTTTT. Its protein product is CASSLYTGELFF. The chain is built from TRBV12-3 or TRBV12-4 and TRBJ2-2; D call uncertain. The germline V and J ends were trimmed by 2 bases and 3 bases, with 1 base remaining between them. This CDR3 spans 12 amino acids.

This chain uses TRBV15 with TRBJ2-1; TRBD2 matches 7 bases. CDR1 and CDR2 from the germline V gene are LNHNV and YYDKDF (reference sequence). Trimming cost V 3 bases and J 0 bases; bases outside gene matches: 5. The CDR3 consists of 16 residues. The CDR3 DNA reads as TGTGCCACCAGCAGCCCGCTAGCGGTCTCCTACAATGAGCAGTTCTTC. This gives the protein CATSSPLAVSYNEQFF.

V gene TRBV10-3 combines with J gene TRBJ2-2; no firm D call. V gave up 10 bases and J gave up 4 bases, with 10 bases separating them. Germline CDR1 and CDR2: ENHRY and SYGVKD. The length of the CDR3 is 12 residues. The CDR3 bases are TGTGCCACGAGGTTTTCCACCGGGGAGCTGTTTTTT. The encoded protein is CATRFSTGELFF.